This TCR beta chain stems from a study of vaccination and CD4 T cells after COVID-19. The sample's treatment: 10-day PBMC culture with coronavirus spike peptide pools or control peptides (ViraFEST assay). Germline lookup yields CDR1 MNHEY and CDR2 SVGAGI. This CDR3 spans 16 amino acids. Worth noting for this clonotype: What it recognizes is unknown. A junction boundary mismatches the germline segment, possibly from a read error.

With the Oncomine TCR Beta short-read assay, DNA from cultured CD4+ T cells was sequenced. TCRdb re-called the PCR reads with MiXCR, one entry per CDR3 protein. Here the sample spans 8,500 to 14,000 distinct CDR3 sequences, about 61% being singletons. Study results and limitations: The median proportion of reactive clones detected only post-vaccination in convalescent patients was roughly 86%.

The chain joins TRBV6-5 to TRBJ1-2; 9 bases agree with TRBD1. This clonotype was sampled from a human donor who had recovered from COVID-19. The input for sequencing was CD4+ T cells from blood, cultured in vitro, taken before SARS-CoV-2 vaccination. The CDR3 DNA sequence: TGTGCCAGCAGTAACTCGGGTCCCGGGACAGGGTTGGGCTACACCTTC. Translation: CASSNSGPGTGLGYTF.